This T cell receptor beta chain was captured by sequencing in a study of CD8+ T cells in alopecia areata. The treatment denotes: oral pan-JAK inhibitor, 5-10 mg twice daily. Extracted RNA was reverse transcribed into cDNA, the sequencing template. TCRdb keeps only in-frame clones here, not all; method: immunoSEQ multiplex PCR. The table includes about 140,000 clones, about four fifths detected once. The TCR originated in a human donor with alopecia areata. This specimen consisted of CD8+ T cells sorted from blood, obtained at week 4, from a patient treated with tofacitinib.

CDR3 nucleotides: TGTGCCAGCAGTTACTTCGATGGGAATTCACCCCTCCACTTT. It is translated as CASSYFDGNSPLHF. The V call is TRBV6-5, the J call TRBJ1-6; D unclear. The CDR3 spans 14 residues. Germline V gene sequence: CDR1 MNHEY, CDR2 SVGAGI. V gave up 1 base and J gave up 7 bases, with 8 bases separating them.